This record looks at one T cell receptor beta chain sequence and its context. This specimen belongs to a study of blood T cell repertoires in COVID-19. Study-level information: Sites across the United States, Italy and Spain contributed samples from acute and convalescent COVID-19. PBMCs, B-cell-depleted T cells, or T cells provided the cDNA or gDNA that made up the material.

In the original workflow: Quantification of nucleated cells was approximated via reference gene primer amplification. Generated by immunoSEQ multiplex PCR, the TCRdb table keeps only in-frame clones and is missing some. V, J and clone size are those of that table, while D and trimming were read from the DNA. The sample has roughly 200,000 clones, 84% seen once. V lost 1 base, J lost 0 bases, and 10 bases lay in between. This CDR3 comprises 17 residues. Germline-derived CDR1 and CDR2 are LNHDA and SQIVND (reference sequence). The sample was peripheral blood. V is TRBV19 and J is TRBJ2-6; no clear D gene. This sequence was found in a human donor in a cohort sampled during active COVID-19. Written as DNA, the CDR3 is TGTGCCAGTAGTATAGGCTACTTAAGCTCTGGGGCCAACGTCCTGACTTTC. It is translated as CASSIGYLSSGANVLTF.